A single sample gave rise to the 10 T cell receptor beta chains below, sequenced in a study of vaccination and CD4 T cells after COVID-19 (dated by TCRdb to 2022 to 2024). These receptors are not linked to any known antigen. Library preparation used PCR. The instrument was an Illumina iSeq 100. DNA from cultured CD4+ T cells was subjected to TCR sequencing with the Oncomine TCR Beta short-read assay at the Johns Hopkins FTIC core. TCRdb took the public reads, trimmed them with fastp at Q25, ran MiXCR for clone calling and kept in-frame beta chains. Under each unique CDR3 protein, matching rows form one entry showing the most common genes and DNA. This sample comprises 3,300 or so distinct CDR3 sequences, under 40% of them detected only once. The top ten constitute roughly 30% of the sample. The sample's treatment or condition, from its label and the paper: roughly ten-day PBMC culture with coronavirus spike peptide pools or control peptides (ViraFEST assay).

The sequenced sample consisted of CD4+ T cells from blood, cultured in vitro. The receptors were sampled from a human donor who had recovered from COVID-19.

The chain couples TRBV12-3 or TRBV12-4 to TRBJ2-1; weak D call: TRBD2 (8 bases). The CDR3 sequence is 15 residues long. Trimming took off 7 bases at V and 7 bases at J, with 20 bases between the two ends. The chain's CDR3 is CASILGTAGVNEQFF. DNA for the CDR3: TGTGCCAGCATTCTAGGGACAGCGGGGGTGAATGAGCAGTTCTTC.

CDR3 coding DNA: TGTGCCGCGGACGGTCGAAATGGCTACACCTTC. Amino acids: CAADGRNGYTF. The chain couples TRBV30 to TRBJ1-2; the D is unclear. This CDR3 region has 11 residues. In germline, CDR1 is GTSNPN, CDR2 SVGIG (reference sequence). Trimming pared 8 bases from V and 6 bases from J, leaving 13 bases between.

This rearrangement joins TRBV15 to TRBJ2-3, with unresolved D. V lost 4 bases and J lost 4, with 9 bases in between. This CDR3 is built from 13 residues. Germline loops: CDR1 LNHNV, CDR2 YYDKDF (reference sequence). The CDR3 loop reads CATSNKAPDTQYF. CDR3 DNA sequence: TGTGCCACCAGCAACAAAGCGCCAGATACGCAGTATTTT.

The chain links TRBV7-9 to TRBJ1-1; D is unclear. CDR3 size: 14 residues. The V gene's germline CDR1 is SEHNR and CDR2 FQNEAQ (reference sequence). Deletions cut 5 bases from V and 5 bases from J, with 15 bases between. The CDR3 DNA is TGTGCCAGCAGCCCCGAGGGAGTAGGGACTGAAGCTTTCTTT. This sequence encodes CASSPEGVGTEAFF.

This clonotype showed up just a few times. This chain uses TRBV14 with TRBJ2-7; 8 bases agree with TRBD1. V gave up 5 bases and J gave up 4 bases; unmatched junction bases: 7. Per germline, CDR1 SGHDN and CDR2 FVKESK. The CDR3 length is 14 residues. The CDR3 region has the DNA TGTGCCAGCAGCATAGGACAGGGTTCGTACGAGCAGTACTTC. Translation: CASSIGQGSYEQYF.

In this sample, this clonotype turned up a few times. This chain links TRBV18 with TRBJ2-7; D remains ambiguous. Trimming pared 2 bases from V and 3 bases from J, leaving 11 bases between. The CDR3 covers 14 residues. Germline lookup yields CDR1 KGHSH and CDR2 LQKENI. The CDR3 loop reads CASSPNPGGYEQYF. The DNA for the CDR3 is TGTGCCAGCTCACCAAACCCAGGTGGCTACGAGCAGTACTTC. Variable domain in full (rest from reference TRBV18 and TRBJ2-7): NAGVMQNPRHLVRRRGQEARLRCSPMKGHSHVYWYRQLPEEGLKFMVYLQKENIIDESGMPKERFSAEFPKEGPSILRIQQVVRGDSAAYFCASSPNPGGYEQYFGPGTRLTVT.

The sample holds a few counts of this clonotype. V and J are TRBV21-1 and TRBJ2-2; the D segment call TRBD1 is taken from the table without a DNA check. TRBV21-1 represents a pseudogene. The CDR3 is 15 residues long. DNA of the CDR3: TGTGCCAGCAGCGCCAAGAGGGGCTGGACCGGGGAGCTGTTTTTT. It codes for CASSAKRGWTGELFF.

This clonotype turned up a few times. The CDR3 loop reads CASSPRGSGGLSSYNEQFF. In DNA form, the CDR3 reads TGTGCCAGTAGTCCCCGGGGTAGCGGGGGCCTTAGCTCCTACAATGAGCAGTTCTTC. The V gene is TRBV19, the J gene TRBJ2-1, with 9 bases lining up with TRBD2. This CDR3 comprises 19 residues. V was clipped by 5 bases and J by 0 bases; unmatched bases: 14. The V gene's germline CDR1 is LNHDA and CDR2 SQIVND (reference sequence).

The V gene is TRBV23-1, the J gene TRBJ2-1; no clear D. TRBV23-1 is sorted into the ORF group, with uncertain function. V was clipped by 4 bases and J by 8 bases, with 21 bases between them. The CDR3 extends over 16 amino acids. CDR3 protein: CASSPRTLPEDDEQFF. For the CDR3, the DNA is TGCGCCAGCAGTCCCCGTACCCTCCCCGAAGATGATGAGCAGTTCTTC.

The chain carries TRBV10-3 and TRBJ2-1, with TRBD2 matching 7 bases. Germline trimming cut 7 bases from V and 1 base from J; bases unmatched to any gene: 4. Per germline, CDR1 ENHRY and CDR2 SYGVKD. CDR3 length: 14 amino acids. The CDR3: CAITNGGSYNEQFF. In DNA, the CDR3 is TGTGCCATCACCAACGGGGGGTCCTACAATGAGCAGTTCTTC.